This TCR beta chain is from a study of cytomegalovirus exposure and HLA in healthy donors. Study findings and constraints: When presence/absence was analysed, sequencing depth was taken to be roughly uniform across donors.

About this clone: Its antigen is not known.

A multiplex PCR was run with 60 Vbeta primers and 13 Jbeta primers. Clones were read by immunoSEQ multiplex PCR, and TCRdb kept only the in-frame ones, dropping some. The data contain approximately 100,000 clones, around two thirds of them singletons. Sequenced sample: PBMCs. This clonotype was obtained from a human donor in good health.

The CDR3 reads CASSFDEIGGSSYEQYF. As DNA, the CDR3 is TGCGCCAGCAGCTTTGACGAGATAGGCGGGAGCTCCTACGAGCAGTACTTC. The chain recombines TRBV5-1 with TRBJ2-7; 7 nucleotides align to TRBD2. CDR1 and CDR2 (germline): SGHRS, YFSETQ. The CDR3 contains 17 residues. V dropped 2 bases and J dropped 0; count of bases not matched to a gene: 11.